The present T cell receptor (beta chain) was sequenced within a study of T cells in localized non-small cell lung cancer. This clone was counted a few times. Its cognate antigen is unknown. Overall study results and limits: T cell clonality was highest in uninvolved adjacent lung, above tumor. Turning up in adjacent lung were a median approximately 58 of the top 100 tumor clones.

Measured with immunoSEQ multiplex PCR; TCRdb has only the in-frame clones, and not every one. Among around 26,000 clones listed, 90% were seen once. V shed 2 bases and J 5 bases; nucleotides not matched to a gene: 3. This CDR3 is built from 14 residues. Germline CDR1 KGHSH, CDR2 LQKENI. The input for sequencing was peripheral blood, taken before any cancer treatment. J is TRBJ1-5 and V is TRBV18; 7 positions agree with TRBD1. This receptor was obtained from a woman aged 35 to 69 with stage I lung adenocarcinoma. Here the CDR3 DNA reads TGTGCCAGCTCACCAGGACAGGCCCATCAGCCCCAGCATTTT. The encoded protein is CASSPGQAHQPQHF.